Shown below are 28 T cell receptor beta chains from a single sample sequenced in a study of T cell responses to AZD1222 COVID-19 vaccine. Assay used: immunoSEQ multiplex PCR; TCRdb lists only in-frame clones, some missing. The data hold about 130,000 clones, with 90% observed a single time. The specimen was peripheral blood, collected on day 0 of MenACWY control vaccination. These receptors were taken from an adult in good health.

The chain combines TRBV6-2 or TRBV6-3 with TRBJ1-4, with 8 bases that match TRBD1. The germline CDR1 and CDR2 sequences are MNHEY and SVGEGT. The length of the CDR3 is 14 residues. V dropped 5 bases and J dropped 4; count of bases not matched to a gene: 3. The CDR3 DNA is TGTGCCAGCAGTCCGGGACAGGATAATGAAAAACTGTTTTTT. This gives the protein CASSPGQDNEKLFF.

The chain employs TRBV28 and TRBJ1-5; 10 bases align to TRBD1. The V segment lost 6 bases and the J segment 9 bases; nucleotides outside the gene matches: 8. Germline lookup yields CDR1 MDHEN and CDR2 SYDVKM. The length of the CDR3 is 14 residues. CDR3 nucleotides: TGTGCCAGCAGGGGGACAGGGGTTTCCCTGCCCCAGCATTTT. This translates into CASRGTGVSLPQHF.

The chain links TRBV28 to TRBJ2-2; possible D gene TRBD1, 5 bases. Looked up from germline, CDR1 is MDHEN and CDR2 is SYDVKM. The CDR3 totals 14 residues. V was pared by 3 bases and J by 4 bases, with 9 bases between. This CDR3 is CASSLQGGTGELFF. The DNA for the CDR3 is TGTGCCAGCAGTTTGCAGGGCGGCACCGGGGAGCTGTTTTTT.

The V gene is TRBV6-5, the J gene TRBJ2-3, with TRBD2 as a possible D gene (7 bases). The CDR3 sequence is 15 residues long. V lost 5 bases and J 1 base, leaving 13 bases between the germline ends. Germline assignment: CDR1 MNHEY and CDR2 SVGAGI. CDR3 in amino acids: CASSRLGGGTDTQYF. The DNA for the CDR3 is TGTGCCAGCAGTCGCCTAGGGGGGGGCACAGATACGCAGTATTTT.

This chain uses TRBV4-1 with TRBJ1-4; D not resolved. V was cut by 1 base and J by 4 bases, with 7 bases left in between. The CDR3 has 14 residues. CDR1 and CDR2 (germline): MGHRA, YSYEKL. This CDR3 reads CASSQGTNNEKLFF. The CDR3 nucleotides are TGCGCCAGCAGCCAAGGGACCAATAATGAAAAACTGTTTTTT.

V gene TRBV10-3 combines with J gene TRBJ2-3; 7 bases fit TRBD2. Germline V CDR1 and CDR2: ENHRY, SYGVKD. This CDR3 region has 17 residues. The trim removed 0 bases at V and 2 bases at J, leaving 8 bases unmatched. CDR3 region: CAISESRASGNTDTQYF. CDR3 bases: TGTGCCATCAGTGAGTCCAGGGCTAGCGGAAACACAGATACGCAGTATTTT.

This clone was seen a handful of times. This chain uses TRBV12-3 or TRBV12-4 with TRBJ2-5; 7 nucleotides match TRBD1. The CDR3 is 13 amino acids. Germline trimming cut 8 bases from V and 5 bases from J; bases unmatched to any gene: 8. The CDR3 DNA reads TGTGCCAGCTGGGACAGTCTCGGGGAGACCCAGTACTTC. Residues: CASWDSLGETQYF.

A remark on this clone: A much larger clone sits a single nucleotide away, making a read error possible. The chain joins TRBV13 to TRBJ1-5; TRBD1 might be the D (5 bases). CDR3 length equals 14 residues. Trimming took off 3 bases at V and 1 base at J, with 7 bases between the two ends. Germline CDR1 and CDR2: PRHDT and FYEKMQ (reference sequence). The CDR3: CASSFGGSNQPQHF. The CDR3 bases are TGTGCCAGCAGCTTTGGGGGAAGCAATCAGCCCCAGCATTTT.

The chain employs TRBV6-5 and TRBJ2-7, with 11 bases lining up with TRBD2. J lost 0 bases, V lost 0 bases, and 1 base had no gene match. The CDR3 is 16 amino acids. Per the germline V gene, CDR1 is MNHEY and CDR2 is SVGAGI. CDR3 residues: CASSYSGTSGSYEQYF. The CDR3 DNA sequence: TGTGCCAGCAGTTACTCCGGGACTAGCGGCTCCTACGAGCAGTACTTC.

The CDR3 protein is CASSVRSGAVSYNSPLHF. For the CDR3, the DNA is TGTGCCAGCAGTGTGCGTTCAGGGGCCGTCTCCTATAATTCACCCCTCCACTTT. J is TRBJ1-6 and V is TRBV2; perhaps TRBD1 as D (6 bases). The germline V and J ends were trimmed by 4 bases and 0 bases, with 16 bases remaining between them. The CDR3 sequence is 18 residues long. Germline V gene lookup returns CDR1 SNHLY and CDR2 FYNNEI.

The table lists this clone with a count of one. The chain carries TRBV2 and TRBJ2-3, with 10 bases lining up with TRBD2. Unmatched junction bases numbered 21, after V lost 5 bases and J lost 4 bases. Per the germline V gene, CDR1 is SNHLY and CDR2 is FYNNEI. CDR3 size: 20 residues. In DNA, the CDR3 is TGTGCCAGCAGTACCCGACCCCCGGGACTAGCGAGGGGAGGAGCAGATACGCAGTATTTT. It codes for CASSTRPPGLARGGADTQYF.

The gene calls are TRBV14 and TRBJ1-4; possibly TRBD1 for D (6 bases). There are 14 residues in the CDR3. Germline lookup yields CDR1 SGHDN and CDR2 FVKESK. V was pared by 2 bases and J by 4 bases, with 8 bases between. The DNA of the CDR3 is TGTGCCAGCAGCCAAAGGGGGAATAATGAAAAACTGTTTTTT. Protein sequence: CASSQRGNNEKLFF.

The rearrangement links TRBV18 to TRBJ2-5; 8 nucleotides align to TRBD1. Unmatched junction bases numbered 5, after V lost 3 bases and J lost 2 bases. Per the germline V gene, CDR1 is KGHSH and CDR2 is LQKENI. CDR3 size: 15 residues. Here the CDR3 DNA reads TGTGCCAGCTCACCGATTTACAGGGGGCAAGAGACCCAGTACTTC. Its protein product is CASSPIYRGQETQYF.

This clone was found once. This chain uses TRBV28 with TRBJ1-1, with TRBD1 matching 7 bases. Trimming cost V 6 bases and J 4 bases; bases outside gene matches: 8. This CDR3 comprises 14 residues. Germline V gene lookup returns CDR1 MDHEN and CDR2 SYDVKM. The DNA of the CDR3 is TGTGCCAGCAGCCGAACAGGGGTAGTCACTGAAGCTTTCTTT. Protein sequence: CASSRTGVVTEAFF. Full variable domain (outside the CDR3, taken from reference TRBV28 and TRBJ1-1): DVKVTQSSRYLVKRTGEKVFLECVQDMDHENMFWYRQDPGLGLRLIYFSYDVKMKEKGDIPEGYSVSREKKERFSLILESASTNQTSMYLCASSRTGVVTEAFFGQGTRLTVV.

CDR3 region: CASSFPWGNQPQHF. The CDR3 DNA is TGTGCCAGCAGCTTTCCTTGGGGCAATCAGCCCCAGCATTTT. The genes are TRBV6-5 and TRBJ1-5; D is undetermined. Germline CDR1 reads MNHEY; CDR2 reads SVGAGI. This CDR3 region has 14 residues. The V end was cut by 6 bases, the J end by 2 bases, with 11 bases between.

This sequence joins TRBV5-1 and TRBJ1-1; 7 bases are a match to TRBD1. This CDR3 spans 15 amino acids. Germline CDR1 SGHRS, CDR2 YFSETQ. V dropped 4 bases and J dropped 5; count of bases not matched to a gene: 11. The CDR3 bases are TGCGCCAGCAGCGCCTCAAACAGGGGCCGAACTGAAGCTTTCTTT. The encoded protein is CASSASNRGRTEAFF.

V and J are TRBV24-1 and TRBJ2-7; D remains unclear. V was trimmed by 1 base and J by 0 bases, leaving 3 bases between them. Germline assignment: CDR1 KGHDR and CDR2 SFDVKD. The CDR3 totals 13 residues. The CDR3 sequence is CATSDLSSYEQYF. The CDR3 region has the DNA TGTGCCACCAGTGATTTATCCTCCTACGAGCAGTACTTC.

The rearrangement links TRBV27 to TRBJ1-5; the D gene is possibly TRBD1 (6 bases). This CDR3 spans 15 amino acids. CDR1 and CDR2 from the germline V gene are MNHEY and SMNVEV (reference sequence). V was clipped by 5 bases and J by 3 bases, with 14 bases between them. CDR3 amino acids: CASSPMDRPNQPQHF. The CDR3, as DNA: TGTGCCAGCAGTCCGATGGACAGACCCAATCAGCCCCAGCATTTT.

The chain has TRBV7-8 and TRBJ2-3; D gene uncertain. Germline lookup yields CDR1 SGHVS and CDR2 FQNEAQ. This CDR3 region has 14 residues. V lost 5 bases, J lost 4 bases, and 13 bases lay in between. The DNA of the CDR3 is TGTGCCAGCAGCCTTTCCGTGGGATCAGATACGCAGTATTTT. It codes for CASSLSVGSDTQYF.

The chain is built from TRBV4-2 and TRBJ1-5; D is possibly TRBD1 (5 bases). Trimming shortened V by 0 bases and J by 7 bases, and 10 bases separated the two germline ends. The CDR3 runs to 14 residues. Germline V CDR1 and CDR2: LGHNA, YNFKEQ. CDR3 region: CASSQDLRDQPQHF. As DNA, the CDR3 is TGTGCCAGCAGCCAAGATCTGAGGGACCAGCCCCAGCATTTT.

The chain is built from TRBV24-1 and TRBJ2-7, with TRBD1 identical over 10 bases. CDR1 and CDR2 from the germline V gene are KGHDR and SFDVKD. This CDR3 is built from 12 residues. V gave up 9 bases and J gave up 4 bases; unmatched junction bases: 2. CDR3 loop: CATGGQGYEQYF. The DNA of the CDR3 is TGTGCCACCGGGGGACAGGGGTACGAGCAGTACTTC.

The CDR3 DNA reads as TGTGCCTGGAGTGAAACGGACACTGAAGCTTTCTTT. Its protein product is CAWSETDTEAFF. J is TRBJ1-1 and V is TRBV30; D gene unclear. Germline lookup yields CDR1 GTSNPN and CDR2 SVGIG (reference sequence). This CDR3 has 12 amino acids. The V end lost 1 base, the J end lost 3 bases, and 6 bases lay between the germline ends.

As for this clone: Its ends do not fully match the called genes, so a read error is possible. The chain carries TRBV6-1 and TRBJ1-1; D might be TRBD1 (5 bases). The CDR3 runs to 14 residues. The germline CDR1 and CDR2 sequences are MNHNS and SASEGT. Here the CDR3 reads CASSEGEINTEAFF. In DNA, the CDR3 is TGTGCCAGCAGCGAAGGGGAGATCAACACTGAAGCTTTCTTT.

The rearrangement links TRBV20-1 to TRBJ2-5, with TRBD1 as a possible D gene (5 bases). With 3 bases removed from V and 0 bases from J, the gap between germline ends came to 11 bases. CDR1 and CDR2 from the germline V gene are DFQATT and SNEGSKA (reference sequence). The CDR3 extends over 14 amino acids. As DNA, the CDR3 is TGCAGTGCTAGTAAAGGGGCCTACCAAGAGACCCAGTACTTC. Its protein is CSASKGAYQETQYF.

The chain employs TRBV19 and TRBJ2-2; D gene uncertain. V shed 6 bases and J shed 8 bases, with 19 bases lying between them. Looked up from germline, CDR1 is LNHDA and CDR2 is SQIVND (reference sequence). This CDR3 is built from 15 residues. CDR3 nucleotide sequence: TGTGCCAGTAGAGAATACCCATCAACGGCGGGGGAGCTGTTTTTT. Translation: CASREYPSTAGELFF.

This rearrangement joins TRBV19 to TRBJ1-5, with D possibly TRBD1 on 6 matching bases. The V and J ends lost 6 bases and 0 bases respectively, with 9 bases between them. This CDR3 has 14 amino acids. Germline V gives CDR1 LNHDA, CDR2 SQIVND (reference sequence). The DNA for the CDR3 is TGTGCCAGTAGAGACAGGCTTAGCAATCAGCCCCAGCATTTT. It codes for CASRDRLSNQPQHF.

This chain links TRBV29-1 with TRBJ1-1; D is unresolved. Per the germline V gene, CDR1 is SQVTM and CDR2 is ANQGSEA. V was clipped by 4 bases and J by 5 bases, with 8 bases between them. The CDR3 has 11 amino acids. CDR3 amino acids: CSVGVGTEAFF. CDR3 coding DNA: TGCAGCGTTGGGGTTGGGACTGAAGCTTTCTTT.

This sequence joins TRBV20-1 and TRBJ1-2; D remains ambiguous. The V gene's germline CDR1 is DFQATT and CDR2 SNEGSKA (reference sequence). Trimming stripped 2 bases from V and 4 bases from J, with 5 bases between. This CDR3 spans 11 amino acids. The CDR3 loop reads CSARSGYGYTF. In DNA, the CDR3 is TGCAGTGCTAGAAGTGGCTATGGCTACACCTTC.